The sequence of this T cell receptor (beta chain) was determined in a study of shared clonotypes between healthy human individuals. The investigators split CD4+ cells into a CD45RA+ naive subset and a CD45RA-negative memory subset. Notes on the study in general: The represented genetic and exposure-history diversity was limited by the small number of donors. With several donors compared, 4.5% to 6.5% of naive CD4 clonotypes were shared.

In the source study's methods: Junction-only immunoSEQ data arrived without quality scores, meaning filtering differed. The table came from immunoSEQ multiplex PCR; TCRdb's copy has only in-frame clones and leaves some out. D and trimming come from the DNA, and the V and J calls and clone size come from that table. The sample yields about 1 million clones, 65% to 80% seen once. This clone was observed a few times. The antigen is not known. Material for sequencing was memory CD4+ T cells sorted from blood. Sample subset: CD45RA-negative fraction. The receptor was isolated from a man between 18 and 29 years old in good health.

CDR3 coding DNA: TGTGCCAGCATCGGGCCAAGGGCAAGGCCCCAGCATTTT. It yields the protein CASIGPRARPQHF. This rearrangement joins TRBV28 to TRBJ1-5; unclear D gene. Germline CDR1 MDHEN, CDR2 SYDVKM. Between the trimmed V and J ends, which lost 7 bases and 9 bases, there was a span of 16 bases. The CDR3 has 13 residues.